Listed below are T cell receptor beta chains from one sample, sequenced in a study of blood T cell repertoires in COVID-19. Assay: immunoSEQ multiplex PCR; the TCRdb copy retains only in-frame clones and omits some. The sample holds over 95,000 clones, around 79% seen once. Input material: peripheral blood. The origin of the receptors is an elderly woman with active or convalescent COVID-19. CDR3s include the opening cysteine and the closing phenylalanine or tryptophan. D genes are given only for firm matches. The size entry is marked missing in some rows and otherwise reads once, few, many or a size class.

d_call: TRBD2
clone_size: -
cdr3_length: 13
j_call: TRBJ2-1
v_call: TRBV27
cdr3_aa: CASSLGRGVEQFF
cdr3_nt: TGTGCCAGCAGTTTAGGTCGGGGGGTTGAGCAGTTCTTC

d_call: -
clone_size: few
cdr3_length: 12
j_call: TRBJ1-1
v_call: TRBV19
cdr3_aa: CASCRGNTEAFF
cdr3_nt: TGTGCCAGCTGTCGGGGGAACACTGAAGCTTTCTTT

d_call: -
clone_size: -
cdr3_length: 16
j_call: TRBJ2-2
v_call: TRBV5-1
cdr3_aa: CASSSDRRRGAGELFF
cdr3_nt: TGCGCCAGCAGCTCGGACAGACGAAGAGGGGCCGGGGAGCTGTTTTTT

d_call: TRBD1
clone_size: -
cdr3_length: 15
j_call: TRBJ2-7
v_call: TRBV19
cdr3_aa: CASSPPGQGSGEQYF
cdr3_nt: TGTGCCAGTAGCCCGCCCGGACAGGGAAGTGGGGAGCAGTACTTC

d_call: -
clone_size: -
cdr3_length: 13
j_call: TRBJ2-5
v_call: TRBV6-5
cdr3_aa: CASSFMEGETQYF
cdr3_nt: TGTGCCAGCAGCTTTATGGAGGGGGAGACCCAGTACTTC

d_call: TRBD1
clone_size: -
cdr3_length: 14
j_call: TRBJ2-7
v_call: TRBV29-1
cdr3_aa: CSVATGTGFYEQYF
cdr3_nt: TGCAGCGTTGCCACCGGGACAGGGTTCTACGAGCAGTACTTC

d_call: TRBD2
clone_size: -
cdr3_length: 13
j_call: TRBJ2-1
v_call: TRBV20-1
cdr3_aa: CSASLGGVNEQFF
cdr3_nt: TGCAGTGCTAGTCTTGGGGGGGTCAATGAGCAGTTCTTC

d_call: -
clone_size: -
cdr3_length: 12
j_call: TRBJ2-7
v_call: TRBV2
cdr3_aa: CASSGSAYEQYF
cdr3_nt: TGTGCCAGCAGTGGGTCAGCCTACGAGCAGTACTTC

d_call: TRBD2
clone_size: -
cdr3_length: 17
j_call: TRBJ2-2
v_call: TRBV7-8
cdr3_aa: CASRGLAGNINTGELFF
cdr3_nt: TGTGCCAGCAGGGGACTAGCGGGTAATATTAACACCGGGGAGCTGTTTTTT

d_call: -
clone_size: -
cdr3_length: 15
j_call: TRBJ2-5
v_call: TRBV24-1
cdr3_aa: CATSDHRQLQETQYF
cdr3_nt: TGTGCCACCAGTGACCACCGACAGCTCCAAGAGACCCAGTACTTC